This T cell receptor beta chain was identified in a study of cytomegalovirus exposure and HLA in healthy donors. Primers: 60 Vbeta forward and 13 Jbeta reverse. Clones were sequenced by immunoSEQ multiplex PCR, and TCRdb holds only the in-frame ones, with some missing. The table records 110,000 or so clones, about 78% of them present only once. Trimming took off 0 bases at V and 5 bases at J, with 14 bases between the two ends. Germline values: CDR1 SGDLS, CDR2 YYNGEE. The CDR3 runs 15 residues. Sequencing input: PBMCs. This chain joins TRBV9 and TRBJ1-1, with D tentatively TRBD1 (5 bases). The sequence was obtained from a woman under 40 in good health and CMV-seropositive. The CDR3 DNA follows: TGTGCCAGCAGCGTAGTGAAGGGGCGACAGACTGAAGCTTTCTTT. This codes for CASSVVKGRQTEAFF.